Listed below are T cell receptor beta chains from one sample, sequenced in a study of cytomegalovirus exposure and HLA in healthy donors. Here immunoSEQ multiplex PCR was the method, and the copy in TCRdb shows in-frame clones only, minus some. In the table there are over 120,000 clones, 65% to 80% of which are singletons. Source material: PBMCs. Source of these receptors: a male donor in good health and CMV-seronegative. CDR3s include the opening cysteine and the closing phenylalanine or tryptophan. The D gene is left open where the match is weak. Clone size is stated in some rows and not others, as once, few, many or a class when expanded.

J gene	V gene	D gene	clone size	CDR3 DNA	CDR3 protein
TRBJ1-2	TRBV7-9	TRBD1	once	TGTGCCAGCAGCTTAGCGTCGGGAGGACAGGGCGGTAGGGGCTACACCTTC	CASSLASGGQGGRGYTF
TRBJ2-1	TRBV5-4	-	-	TGTGCCAGCAATAAAGTCGGGGCCTACAATGAGCAGTTCTTC	CASNKVGAYNEQFF
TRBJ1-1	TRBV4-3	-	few	TGCGCCAGCAGCCACCGGGGAAGGAGTACTGAAGCTTTCTTT	CASSHRGRSTEAFF
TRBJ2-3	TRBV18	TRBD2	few	TGTGCCAGCTCACCCTTTTCGGCTAGCGGGGGTGATACGCAGTATTTT	CASSPFSASGGDTQYF
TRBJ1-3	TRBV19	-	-	TGTGCCAGTAGTAGCCAGTCCTCTGGAAACACCATATATTTT	CASSSQSSGNTIYF
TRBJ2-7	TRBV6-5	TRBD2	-	TGTGCCAGCAGTTACGTTAGCGGGGGTTCCTACGAGCAGTACTTC	CASSYVSGGSYEQYF
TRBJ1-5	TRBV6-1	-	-	TGTGCCAGCAGTGTAACAGGCGAGCAGCCCCAGCATTTT	CASSVTGEQPQHF
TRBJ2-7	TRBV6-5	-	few	TGTGCCAGCAGTTACTCAGGGGGAGATACCTACGAGCAGTACTTC	CASSYSGGDTYEQYF
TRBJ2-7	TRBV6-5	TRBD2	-	TGTGCCAGCAGTTACTCCGGGACTAGCAGCTACGAGCAGTACTTC	CASSYSGTSSYEQYF
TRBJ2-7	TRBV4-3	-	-	TGCGCCAGCAGCCAAGAATCTACAGGGACCTACGAGCAGTACTTC	CASSQESTGTYEQYF
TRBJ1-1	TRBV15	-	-	TGTGCCACCAGCAGAGTAAACGAGGGCCGGGGGTGGGACACTGAAGCTTTCTTT	CATSRVNEGRGWDTEAFF
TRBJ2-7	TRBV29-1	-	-	TGCAGCGTTCAGTTGCGGAGAGGGATATACGAGCAGTACTTC	CSVQLRRGIYEQYF
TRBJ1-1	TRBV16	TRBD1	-	TGTGCCAGCAGCCAATCCGGGCGACAGGGGGAAGCTTTCTTT	CASSQSGRQGEAFF
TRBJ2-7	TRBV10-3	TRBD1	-	TGTGCCATCAGGAAGGGACAGGGTACCTACGAGCAGTACTTC	CAIRKGQGTYEQYF
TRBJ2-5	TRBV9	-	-	TGTGCCAGCAGCGCCTGGCCTGACCAAGAGACCCAGTACTTC	CASSAWPDQETQYF
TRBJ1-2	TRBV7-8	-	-	TGTGCCAGCAGCTTAGTTAAGTCTGGGAGTGGCTACACCTTC	CASSLVKSGSGYTF
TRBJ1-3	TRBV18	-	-	TGTGCCAGCTCACCAAGTTCTGGGGCTTTCTCTGGAAACACCATATATTTT	CASSPSSGAFSGNTIYF
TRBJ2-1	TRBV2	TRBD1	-	TGTGCCAGCAGTAAACAGGGGGCGGACAATGAGCAGTTCTTC	CASSKQGADNEQFF
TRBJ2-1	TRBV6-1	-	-	TGTGCCAGCAGTGAACCCGGGGGACCAAAGTACAATGAGCAGTTCTTC	CASSEPGGPKYNEQFF
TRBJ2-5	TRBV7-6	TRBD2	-	TGTGCCAGCAGCCCCGGGGGGGGAACAGAGACCCAGTACTTC	CASSPGGGTETQYF
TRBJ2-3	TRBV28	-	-	TGTGCCAGCACCCTCCGGAGGGCCTTCAATACGCAGTATTTT	CASTLRRAFNTQYF
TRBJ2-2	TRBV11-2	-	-	TGTGCCAGCAGCTTGGGGGGAACCGGGGAGCTGTTTTTT	CASSLGGTGELFF
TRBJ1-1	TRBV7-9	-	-	TGTGCCAGCAGGTTACAGGGTATCGGAGCTTTCTTT	CASRLQGIGAFF
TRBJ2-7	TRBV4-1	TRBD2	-	TGCGCCAGCAGCCAAGAATCGGGGACTAGCGGGATCTACGAGCAGTACTTC	CASSQESGTSGIYEQYF
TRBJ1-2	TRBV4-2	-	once	TGTGCCAGCAGTTCCCTAAAGACGGGGACTCTTCTCGGCTATGGCTACACCTTC	CASSSLKTGTLLGYGYTF
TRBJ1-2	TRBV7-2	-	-	TGTGCCAGCAGCTCCTACCCGACAGGCTATGGCTACACCTTC	CASSSYPTGYGYTF
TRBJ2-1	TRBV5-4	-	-	TGTGCCAGCAGCTTGGACAGACAAATTAGAAACAATGAGCAGTTCTTC	CASSLDRQIRNNEQFF
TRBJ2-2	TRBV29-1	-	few	TGCAGCGTTGAAGCTGTTCCCCCCGGTACCGGGGAGCTGTTTTTT	CSVEAVPPGTGELFF
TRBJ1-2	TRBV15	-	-	TGTGCCACCAGCAGAGCCGGGAACTATGGCTACACCTTC	CATSRAGNYGYTF
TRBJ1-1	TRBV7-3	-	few	TGTGCCAGCAGCTTAGGACATTCGAACACTGAAGCTTTCTTT	CASSLGHSNTEAFF
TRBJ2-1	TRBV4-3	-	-	TGCGCCAGCAGCCAAGATATAGGTAAAGCTCTAGCCTACAATGAGCAGTTCTTC	CASSQDIGKALAYNEQFF
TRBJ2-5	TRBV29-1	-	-	TGCAGGGTTGGGACTCAAGAGACCCAGTACTTC	CRVGTQETQYF
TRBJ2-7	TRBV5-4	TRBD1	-	TGTGCCAGCAGCAAGCGGGACAGGGCAGCCGAGCAGTACTTC	CASSKRDRAAEQYF
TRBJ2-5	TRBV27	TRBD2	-	TGTGCCAGCAATGAATTGCGGGGGGGCCAAGAGACCCAGTACTTC	CASNELRGGQETQYF
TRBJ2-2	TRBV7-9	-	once	TGTGCCAGCAACTGGGCAGCGAACACCGGGGAGCTGTTTTTT	CASNWAANTGELFF
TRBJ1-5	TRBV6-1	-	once	TGTGCCAGCAGTGAAGAGGGAACAGGCCCTTCCAATCAGCCCCAGCATTTT	CASSEEGTGPSNQPQHF
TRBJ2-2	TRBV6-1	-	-	TGTGCCAGTAACCTGGGGCCGGGGGTCACCGGGGAGCTGTTTTTT	CASNLGPGVTGELFF
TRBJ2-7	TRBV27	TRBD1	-	TGTGCCAGCAGTCTAGACAGGGTGCCCTACGAGCAGTACTTC	CASSLDRVPYEQYF
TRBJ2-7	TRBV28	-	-	TGTGCCAGCAGTTTACGGCTAGGGGAGGTAGAGCAGTACTTC	CASSLRLGEVEQYF
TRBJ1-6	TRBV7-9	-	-	TGTGCCAGCAGCTTAGACAGGGTATCACCCCTCCACTTT	CASSLDRVSPLHF
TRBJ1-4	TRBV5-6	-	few	TGTGCCAGCAGTCCCGACAGCCGTAATGAAAAACTGTTTTTT	CASSPDSRNEKLFF
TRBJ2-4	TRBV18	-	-	TGTGCCAGCTCACCGATCCAAGAGACCAAAAACATTCAGTACTTC	CASSPIQETKNIQYF
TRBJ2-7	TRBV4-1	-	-	TGCGCCAGCAGCCCCCCACTCGGCTCCTACGAGCAGTACTTC	CASSPPLGSYEQYF
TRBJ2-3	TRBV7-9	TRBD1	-	TGTTCCAGCAGCTTCCCCGGACAGGGGTTAACAGATACGCAGTATTTT	CSSSFPGQGLTDTQYF
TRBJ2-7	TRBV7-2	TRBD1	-	TGTGCCAGCAGCCCCCGGACAGGGGGCTCCTACGAGCAGTACTTC	CASSPRTGGSYEQYF
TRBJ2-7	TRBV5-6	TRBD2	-	TGTGCCAGCAGCTCCCCGGGACTAGCGGGAAACTACGAGCAGTACTTC	CASSSPGLAGNYEQYF
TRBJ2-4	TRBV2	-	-	TGTGCCAGCACCTCTCTTCCGCCGGGGAGGTTAGCCAAAAACATTCAGTACTTC	CASTSLPPGRLAKNIQYF
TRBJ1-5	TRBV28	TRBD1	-	TGTGCCAGCATCGGGACAGTCCGGGGGCAAAATCAGCCCCAGCATTTT	CASIGTVRGQNQPQHF
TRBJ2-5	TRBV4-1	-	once	TGCGCCAGCAGCCCACAGGGTTTTGAGGAGACCCAGTACTTC	CASSPQGFEETQYF